This T cell receptor (beta chain) was recorded in a study of cytomegalovirus exposure and HLA in healthy donors. Primers for the PCR totalled 60 Vbeta and 13 Jbeta. Method: immunoSEQ multiplex PCR; TCRdb's copy keeps in-frame clones and lacks some. The top ten hold 1.8% of the sample, which has about 220,000 clones, roughly 85% seen once. The length of the CDR3 is 13 residues. CDR1 MGHDK and CDR2 SYGVNS come from the germline V gene. The V gene lost 11 bases and the J gene lost 3 bases, with 13 bases spanning the gap. The sequence was collected from a male donor in good health and CMV-seronegative. The sample consisted of PBMCs. The V call is TRBV25-1, the J call TRBJ2-2, with D maybe TRBD2 (7 bases). For the CDR3, the DNA is TGTGCCGGGGGGGGGCGGGACACCGGGGAGCTGTTTTTT. Translating gives CAGGGRDTGELFF.